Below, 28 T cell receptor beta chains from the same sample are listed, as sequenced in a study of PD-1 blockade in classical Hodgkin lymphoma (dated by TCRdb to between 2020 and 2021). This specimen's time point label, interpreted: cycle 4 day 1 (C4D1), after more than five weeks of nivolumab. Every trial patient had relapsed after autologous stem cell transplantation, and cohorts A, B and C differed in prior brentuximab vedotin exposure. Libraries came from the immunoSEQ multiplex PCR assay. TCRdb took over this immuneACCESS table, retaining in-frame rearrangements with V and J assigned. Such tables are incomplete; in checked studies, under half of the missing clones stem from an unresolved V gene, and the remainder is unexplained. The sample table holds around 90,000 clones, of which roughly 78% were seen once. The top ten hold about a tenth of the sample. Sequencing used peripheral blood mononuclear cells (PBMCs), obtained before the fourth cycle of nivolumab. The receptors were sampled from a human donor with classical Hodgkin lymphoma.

CDR3 DNA: TGTGCCAGCAGTCGACTAGCGGGAGGGCGCGAGCAGTACTTC. Amino acid sequence: CASSRLAGGREQYF. The genes are TRBV6-5 and TRBJ2-7; the match to TRBD2 covers 14 bases. The CDR3 contains 14 residues. Germline CDR1 is MNHEY and CDR2 is SVGAGI. The V segment lost 5 bases and the J segment 6 bases; nucleotides outside the gene matches: 3.

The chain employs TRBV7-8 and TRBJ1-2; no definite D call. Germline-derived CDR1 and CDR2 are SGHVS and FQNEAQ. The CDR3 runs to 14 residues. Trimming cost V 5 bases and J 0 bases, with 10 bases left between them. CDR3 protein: CASSVTRANYGYTF. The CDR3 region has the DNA TGTGCCAGCAGCGTTACACGGGCTAACTATGGCTACACCTTC.

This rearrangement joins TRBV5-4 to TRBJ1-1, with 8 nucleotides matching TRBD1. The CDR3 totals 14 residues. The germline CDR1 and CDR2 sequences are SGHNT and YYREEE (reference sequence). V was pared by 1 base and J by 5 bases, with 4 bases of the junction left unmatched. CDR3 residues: CASSLKTGETEAFF. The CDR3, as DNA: TGTGCCAGCAGCTTGAAGACAGGGGAAACTGAAGCTTTCTTT.

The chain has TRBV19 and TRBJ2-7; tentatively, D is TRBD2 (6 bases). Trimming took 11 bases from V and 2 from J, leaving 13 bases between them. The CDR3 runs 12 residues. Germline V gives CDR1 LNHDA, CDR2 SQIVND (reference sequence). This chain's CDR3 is CAGRGLAYEQYF. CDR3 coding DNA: TGTGCCGGCCGGGGACTGGCCTACGAGCAGTACTTC.

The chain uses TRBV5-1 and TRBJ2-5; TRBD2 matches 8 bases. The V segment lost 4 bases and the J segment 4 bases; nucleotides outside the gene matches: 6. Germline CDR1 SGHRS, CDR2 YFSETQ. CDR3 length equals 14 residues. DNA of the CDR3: TGCGCCAGCAGCCTCGGGAGGGCGGGAGAGACCCAGTACTTC. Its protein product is CASSLGRAGETQYF.

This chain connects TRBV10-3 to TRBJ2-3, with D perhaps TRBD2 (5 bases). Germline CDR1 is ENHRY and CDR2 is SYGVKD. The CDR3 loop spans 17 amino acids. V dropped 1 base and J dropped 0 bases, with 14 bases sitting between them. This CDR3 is CAISEFISRTSTDTQYF. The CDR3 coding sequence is TGTGCCATCAGTGAGTTCATTAGTAGGACTAGCACAGATACGCAGTATTTT.

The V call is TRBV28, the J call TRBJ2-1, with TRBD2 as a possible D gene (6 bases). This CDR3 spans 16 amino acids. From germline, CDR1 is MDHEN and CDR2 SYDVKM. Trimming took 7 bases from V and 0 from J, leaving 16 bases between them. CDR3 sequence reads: CASNRLGLLSYNEQFF. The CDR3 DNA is TGTGCCAGCAACCGACTAGGCCTACTCTCCTACAATGAGCAGTTCTTC.

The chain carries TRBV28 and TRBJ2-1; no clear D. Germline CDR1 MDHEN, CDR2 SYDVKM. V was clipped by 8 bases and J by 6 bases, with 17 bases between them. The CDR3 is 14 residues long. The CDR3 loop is CASESDLPRNEQFF. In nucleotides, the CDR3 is TGTGCCAGCGAATCGGATCTCCCGCGCAATGAGCAGTTCTTC.

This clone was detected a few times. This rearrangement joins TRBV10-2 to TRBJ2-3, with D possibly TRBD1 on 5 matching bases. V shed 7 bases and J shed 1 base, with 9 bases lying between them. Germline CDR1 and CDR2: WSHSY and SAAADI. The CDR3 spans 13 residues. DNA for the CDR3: TGCGCCAGCAAAGGACAAGGCACAGATACGCAGTATTTT. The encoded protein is CASKGQGTDTQYF.

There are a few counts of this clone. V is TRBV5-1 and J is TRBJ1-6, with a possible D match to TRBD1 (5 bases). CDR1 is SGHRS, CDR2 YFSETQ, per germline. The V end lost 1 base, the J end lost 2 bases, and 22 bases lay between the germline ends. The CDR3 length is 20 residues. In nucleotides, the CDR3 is TGCGCCAGCAGCTTGTATCCGTTCGATCAGGGAGGAACCTATAATTCACCCCTCCACTTT. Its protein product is CASSLYPFDQGGTYNSPLHF.

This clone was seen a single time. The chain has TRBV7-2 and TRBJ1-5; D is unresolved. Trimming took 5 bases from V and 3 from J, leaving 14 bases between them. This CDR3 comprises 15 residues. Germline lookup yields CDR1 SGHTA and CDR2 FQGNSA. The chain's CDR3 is CASSPDSGINQPQHF. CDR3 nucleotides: TGTGCCAGCAGCCCCGATTCGGGGATCAATCAGCCCCAGCATTTT. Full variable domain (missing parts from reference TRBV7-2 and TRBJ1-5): GAGVSQSPSNKVTEKGKDVELRCDPISGHTALYWYRQSLGQGLEFLIYFQGNSAPDKSGLPSDRFSAERTGGSVSTLTIQRTQQEDSAVYLCASSPDSGINQPQHFGDGTRLSIL.

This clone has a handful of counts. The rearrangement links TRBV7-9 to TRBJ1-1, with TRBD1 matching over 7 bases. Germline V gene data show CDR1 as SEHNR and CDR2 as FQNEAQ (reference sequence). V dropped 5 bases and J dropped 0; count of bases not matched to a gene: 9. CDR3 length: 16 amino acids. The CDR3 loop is CASSLSPTGVNTEAFF. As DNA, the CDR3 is TGTGCCAGCAGCCTTTCCCCTACAGGGGTGAACACTGAAGCTTTCTTT. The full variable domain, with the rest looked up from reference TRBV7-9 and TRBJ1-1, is DTGVSQNPRHKITKRGQNVTFRCDPISEHNRLYWYRQTLGQGPEFLTYFQNEAQLEKSRLLSDRFSAERPKGSFSTLEIQRTEQGDSAMYLCASSLSPTGVNTEAFFGQGTRLTVV.

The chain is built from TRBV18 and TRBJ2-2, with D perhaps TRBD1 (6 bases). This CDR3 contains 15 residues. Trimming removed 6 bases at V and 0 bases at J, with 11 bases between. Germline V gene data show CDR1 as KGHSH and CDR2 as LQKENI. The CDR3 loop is CASSLAGANTGELFF. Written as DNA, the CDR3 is TGTGCCAGCTCGCTCGCAGGGGCGAACACCGGGGAGCTGTTTTTT.

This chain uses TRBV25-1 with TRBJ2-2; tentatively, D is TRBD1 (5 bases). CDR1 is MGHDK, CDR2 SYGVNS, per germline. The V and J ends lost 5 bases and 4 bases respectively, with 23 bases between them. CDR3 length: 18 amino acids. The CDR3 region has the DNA TGTGCCAGCAGTAGCCTACTTCAGGGTAATGGTGGCACCGGGGAGCTGTTTTTT. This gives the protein CASSSLLQGNGGTGELFF.

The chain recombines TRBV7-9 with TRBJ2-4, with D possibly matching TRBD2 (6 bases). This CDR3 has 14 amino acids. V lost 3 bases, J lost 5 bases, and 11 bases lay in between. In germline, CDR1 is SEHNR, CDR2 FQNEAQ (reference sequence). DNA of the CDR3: TGTGCCAGCAGCTTGGAGGGGTTTGAAAACATTCAGTACTTC. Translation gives CASSLEGFENIQYF.

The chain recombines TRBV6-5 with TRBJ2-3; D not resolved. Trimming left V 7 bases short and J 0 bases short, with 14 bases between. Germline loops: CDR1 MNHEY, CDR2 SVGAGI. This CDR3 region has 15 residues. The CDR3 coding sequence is TGTGCCAGCACCCACCGTCTGTCTAGCACAGATACGCAGTATTTT. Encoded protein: CASTHRLSSTDTQYF.

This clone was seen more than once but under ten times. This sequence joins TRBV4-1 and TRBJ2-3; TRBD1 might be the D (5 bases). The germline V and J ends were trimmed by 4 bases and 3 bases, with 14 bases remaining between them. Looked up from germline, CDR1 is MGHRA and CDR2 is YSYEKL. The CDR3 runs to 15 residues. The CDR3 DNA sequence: TGCGCCAGCAGCCCCCGCAGGGCATATACAGATACGCAGTATTTT. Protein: CASSPRRAYTDTQYF.

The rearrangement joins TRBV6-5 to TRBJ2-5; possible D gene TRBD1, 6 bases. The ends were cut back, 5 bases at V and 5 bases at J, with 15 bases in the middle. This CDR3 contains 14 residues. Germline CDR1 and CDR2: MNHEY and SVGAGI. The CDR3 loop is CASSPLGRGETQYF. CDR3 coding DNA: TGTGCCAGCAGTCCCCTTGGTAGGGGGGAGACCCAGTACTTC.

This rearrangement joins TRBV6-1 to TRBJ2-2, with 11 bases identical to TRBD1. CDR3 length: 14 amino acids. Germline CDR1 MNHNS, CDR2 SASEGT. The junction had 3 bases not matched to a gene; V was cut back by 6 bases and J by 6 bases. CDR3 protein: CASRGQGAAGELFF. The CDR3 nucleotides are TGTGCCAGCAGAGGACAGGGGGCTGCCGGGGAGCTGTTTTTT.

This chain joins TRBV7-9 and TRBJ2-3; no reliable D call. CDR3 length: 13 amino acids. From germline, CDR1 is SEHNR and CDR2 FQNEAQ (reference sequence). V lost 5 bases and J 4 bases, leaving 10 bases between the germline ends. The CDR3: CASSPKTADTQYF. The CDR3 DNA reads TGTGCCAGCAGCCCCAAAACGGCAGATACGCAGTATTTT.

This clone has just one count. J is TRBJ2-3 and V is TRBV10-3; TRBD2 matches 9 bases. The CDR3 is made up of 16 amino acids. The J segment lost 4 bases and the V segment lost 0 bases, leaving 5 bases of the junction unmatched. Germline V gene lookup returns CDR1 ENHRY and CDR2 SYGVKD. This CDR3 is CAISESLAGTSDTQYF. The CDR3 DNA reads TGTGCCATCAGTGAGTCTCTAGCGGGAACCTCAGATACGCAGTATTTT.

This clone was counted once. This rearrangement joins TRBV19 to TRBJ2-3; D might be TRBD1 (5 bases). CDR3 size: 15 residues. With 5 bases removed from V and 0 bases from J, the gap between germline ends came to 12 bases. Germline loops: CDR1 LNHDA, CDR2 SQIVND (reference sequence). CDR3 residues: CASSRQLTSTDTQYF. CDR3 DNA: TGTGCCAGTAGTCGACAGCTCACCAGCACAGATACGCAGTATTTT.

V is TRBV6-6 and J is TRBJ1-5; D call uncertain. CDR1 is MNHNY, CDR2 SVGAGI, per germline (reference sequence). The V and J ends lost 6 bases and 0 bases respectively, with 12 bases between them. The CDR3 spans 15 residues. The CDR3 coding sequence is TGTGCCAGCAGCACTCAGCGTCATAGCAATCAGCCCCAGCATTTT. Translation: CASSTQRHSNQPQHF.

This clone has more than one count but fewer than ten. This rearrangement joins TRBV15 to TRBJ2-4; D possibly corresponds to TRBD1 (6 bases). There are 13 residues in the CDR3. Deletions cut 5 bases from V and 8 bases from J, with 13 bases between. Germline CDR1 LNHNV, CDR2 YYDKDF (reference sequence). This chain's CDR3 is CATSAPGVDIQYF. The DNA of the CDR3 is TGTGCCACCAGCGCCCCAGGGGTAGACATTCAGTACTTC.

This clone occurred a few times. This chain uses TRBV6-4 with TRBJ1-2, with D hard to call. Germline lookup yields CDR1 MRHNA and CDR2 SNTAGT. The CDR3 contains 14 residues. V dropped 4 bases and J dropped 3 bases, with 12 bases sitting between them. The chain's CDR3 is CASSVEPGYYGYTF. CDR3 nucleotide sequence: TGTGCCAGCAGTGTCGAACCTGGCTACTATGGCTACACCTTC.

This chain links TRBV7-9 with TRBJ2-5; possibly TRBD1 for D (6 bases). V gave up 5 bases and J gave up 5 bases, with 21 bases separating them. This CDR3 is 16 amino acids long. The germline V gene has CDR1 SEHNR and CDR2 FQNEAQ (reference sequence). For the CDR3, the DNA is TGTGCCAGCAGCCTGACAGGAGCAAACGTCGGTGAGACCCAGTACTTC. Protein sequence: CASSLTGANVGETQYF. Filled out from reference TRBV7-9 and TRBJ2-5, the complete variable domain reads DTGVSQNPRHKITKRGQNVTFRCDPISEHNRLYWYRQTLGQGPEFLTYFQNEAQLEKSRLLSDRFSAERPKGSFSTLEIQRTEQGDSAMYLCASSLTGANVGETQYFGPGTRLLVL.

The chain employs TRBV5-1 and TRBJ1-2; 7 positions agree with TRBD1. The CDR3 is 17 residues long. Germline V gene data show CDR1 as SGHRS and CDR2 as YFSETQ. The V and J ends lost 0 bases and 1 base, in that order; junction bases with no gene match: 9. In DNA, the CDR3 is TGCGCCAGCAGCTTGGCGAAGACAGGGTTAGGTAACTATGGCTACACCTTC. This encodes CASSLAKTGLGNYGYTF.

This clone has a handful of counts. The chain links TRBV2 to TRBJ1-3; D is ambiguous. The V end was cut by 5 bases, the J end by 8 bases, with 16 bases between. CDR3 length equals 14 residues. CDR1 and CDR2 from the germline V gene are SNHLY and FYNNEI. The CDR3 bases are TGTGCCAGCAGTCCCAGCACGCCCAGAGACACCATATATTTT. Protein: CASSPSTPRDTIYF. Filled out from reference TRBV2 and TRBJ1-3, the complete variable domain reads EPEVTQTPSHQVTQMGQEVILRCVPISNHLYFYWYRQILGQKVEFLVSFYNNEISEKSEIFDDQFSVERPDGSNFTLKIRSTKLEDSAMYFCASSPSTPRDTIYFGEGSWLTVV.